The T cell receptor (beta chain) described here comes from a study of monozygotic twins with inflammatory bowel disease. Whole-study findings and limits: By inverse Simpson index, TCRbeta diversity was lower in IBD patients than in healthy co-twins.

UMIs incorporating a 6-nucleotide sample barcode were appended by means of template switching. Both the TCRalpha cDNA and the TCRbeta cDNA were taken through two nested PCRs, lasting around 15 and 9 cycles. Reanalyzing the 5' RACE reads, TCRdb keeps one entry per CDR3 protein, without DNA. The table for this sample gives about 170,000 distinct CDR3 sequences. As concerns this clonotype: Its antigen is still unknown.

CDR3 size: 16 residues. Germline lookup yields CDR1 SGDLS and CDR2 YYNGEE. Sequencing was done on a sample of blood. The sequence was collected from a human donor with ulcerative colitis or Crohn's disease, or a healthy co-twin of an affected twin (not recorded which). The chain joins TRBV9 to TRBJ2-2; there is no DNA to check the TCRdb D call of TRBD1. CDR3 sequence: CASSTGQGANTGELFF.